The next 32 T cell receptor beta chains were all read from a single sample in a study of blood T cell repertoires in COVID-19. Using immunoSEQ multiplex PCR, the repertoire was profiled, and TCRdb retains in-frame clones only, with some absent. The sample lists roughly 340,000 clones, 70% to 90% occurring once. Input material: PBMCs or T cells enriched from blood (not recorded which). Receptors were obtained from a man aged 40-55 years in a cohort exposed to, infected with or recovered from COVID-19 (not recorded which).

The chain is built from TRBV7-7 and TRBJ1-5; a weak D match, TRBD1 (6 bases). V was trimmed by 2 bases and J by 4 bases, leaving 18 bases between them. The CDR3 totals 17 residues. CDR1 and CDR2 (germline): SSHAT, FNYEAQ (reference sequence). In DNA, the CDR3 is TGTGCCAGCAGCTTAATGTCCACAGGGATCGATAATCAGCCCCAGCATTTT. Translating it yields CASSLMSTGIDNQPQHF.

The chain employs TRBV5-1 and TRBJ2-1, with TRBD2 identical over 7 bases. Germline CDR1 reads SGHRS; CDR2 reads YFSETQ. This CDR3 has 16 residues. The V segment lost 3 bases and the J segment 7 bases; nucleotides outside the gene matches: 13. CDR3 DNA sequence: TGCGCCAGCAGCTCCACCGGTACTAGCGTGTCTAATGAGCAGTTCTTC. It yields the protein CASSSTGTSVSNEQFF.

Concerning this clone: The same CDR3 also results from other DNA sequences found in this sample. J is TRBJ1-1 and V is TRBV6-4; possibly TRBD1 for D (6 bases). The CDR3 totals 13 residues. V gave up 3 bases and J gave up 1 base, with 6 bases separating them. Germline values: CDR1 MRHNA, CDR2 SNTAGT. As DNA, the CDR3 is TGTGCCAGCAGTGAACAGGGGAACACTGAAGCTTTCTTT. Protein sequence: CASSEQGNTEAFF.

This clone was counted a single time. The sample has other DNA sequences that encode this CDR3 too. The chain recombines TRBV3-1 (or the pseudogene TRBV3-2) with TRBJ1-1; possibly TRBD1 for D (5 bases). Trimming took off 0 bases at V and 1 base at J, with 9 bases between the two ends. CDR1 and CDR2 from the germline V gene are LGHDT and YNNKEL (reference sequence). The CDR3 loop spans 15 amino acids. CDR3 in amino acids: CASSQEAGRNTEAFF. The CDR3 DNA is TGTGCCAGCAGCCAAGAGGCAGGGCGGAACACTGAAGCTTTCTTT.

The rearrangement links TRBV7-6 to TRBJ2-2; tentative D call: TRBD2 (6 bases). Between the trimmed V and J ends, which lost 5 bases and 4 bases, there was a span of 14 bases. The CDR3 covers 15 residues. In germline, CDR1 is SGHVS, CDR2 FNYEAQ. The CDR3 nucleotides are TGTGCCAGCAGCCCGAGCGGAGGGGTCACCGGGGAGCTGTTTTTT. Its translation is CASSPSGGVTGELFF.

This clone was picked up a small number of times. The rearrangement joins TRBV2 to TRBJ2-1; 8 nucleotides agree with TRBD2. Germline CDR1 reads SNHLY; CDR2 reads FYNNEI. The CDR3 runs to 13 residues. The ends lost 2 bases at V and 12 bases at J; junction bases unmatched: 6. The CDR3 sequence: CASSERGGTRQFF. The CDR3 bases are TGTGCCAGCAGTGAAAGGGGCGGGACTAGGCAGTTCTTC.

The genes are TRBV5-6 and TRBJ2-3; 10 bases agree with TRBD2. The junction had 6 bases not matched to a gene; V was cut back by 3 bases and J by 2 bases. This CDR3 region has 16 residues. Germline V gene lookup returns CDR1 SGHDT and CDR2 YYEEEE. DNA for the CDR3: TGTGCCAGCAGCTCAGGACTAGCGGTAAACACAGATACGCAGTATTTT. Protein sequence: CASSSGLAVNTDTQYF.

This chain joins TRBV2 and TRBJ2-5; the match to TRBD2 covers 7 bases. CDR1 and CDR2 (germline): SNHLY, FYNNEI. V lost 10 bases to trimming and J lost 5 bases; unmatched junction nucleotides: 10. This CDR3 comprises 13 residues. In nucleotides, the CDR3 is TGTGCCAATACCCGGCCGGGGGGTGAGACCCAGTACTTC. This codes for CANTRPGGETQYF.

To note about this clone: The same CDR3 arises from other DNA sequences in this sample as well. The gene calls are TRBV7-9 and TRBJ2-2, with D perhaps TRBD1 (5 bases). CDR3 length equals 14 residues. Germline lookup yields CDR1 SEHNR and CDR2 FQNEAQ (reference sequence). V was cut by 5 bases and J by 1 base, with 8 bases left in between. The CDR3 DNA follows: TGTGCCAGCAGCCCCGGACAGAACACCGGGGAGCTGTTTTTT. Its translation is CASSPGQNTGELFF.

This clone appeared once. CDR3 sequence reads: CASRTGGGRAFF. DNA for the CDR3: TGTGCCAGCAGGACAGGGGGCGGGAGAGCTTTCTTT. The rearrangement links TRBV28 to TRBJ1-1; the match to TRBD1 covers 10 bases. This CDR3 contains 12 residues. J lost 10 bases, V lost 6 bases, and 5 bases had no gene match. The germline CDR1 and CDR2 sequences are MDHEN and SYDVKM.

The rearrangement joins TRBV28 to TRBJ1-6; 7 bases match TRBD1. The CDR3 totals 14 residues. The V gene end was trimmed by 7 bases and the J gene end by 7 bases; junction bases not matched to a gene: 7. Germline lookup yields CDR1 MDHEN and CDR2 SYDVKM. In DNA form, the CDR3 reads TGTGCCAGCACCCAGGGGGGTTCGAATTCACCCCTCCACTTT. As protein: CASTQGGSNSPLHF. The full variable domain, rest sourced from reference TRBV28 and TRBJ1-6, is DVKVTQSSRYLVKRTGEKVFLECVQDMDHENMFWYRQDPGLGLRLIYFSYDVKMKEKGDIPEGYSVSREKKERFSLILESASTNQTSMYLCASTQGGSNSPLHFGNGTRLTVT.

This clone has just a few counts. This chain uses TRBV6-4 with TRBJ2-3; TRBD1 aligns across 8 bases. The germline gives CDR1 MRHNA, CDR2 SNTAGT. Germline trimming cut 6 bases from V and 4 bases from J; bases unmatched to any gene: 6. The CDR3 contains 14 residues. The CDR3 nucleotides are TGTGCCAGCAGAGCGGACAGGGTTGCAGATACGCAGTATTTT. This encodes CASRADRVADTQYF.

About this clone itself: Other DNA sequences in the sample encode the same CDR3. This sequence joins TRBV5-1 and TRBJ1-4; D is undetermined. V was shortened by 2 bases and J by 1 base, with 6 bases between the two germline ends. This CDR3 is built from 14 residues. Germline V lookup: CDR1 SGHRS, CDR2 YFSETQ. The CDR3 region is CASSFRGTNEKLFF. The DNA of the CDR3 is TGCGCCAGCAGCTTCCGGGGAACTAATGAAAAACTGTTTTTT.

This clone has a single count. A much larger clonotype is one base distant, so this may be a read error. This rearrangement joins TRBV25-1 to TRBJ1-1; 7 positions agree with TRBD1. Germline CDR1 MGHDK, CDR2 SYGVNS. J gave up 1 base and V 5 bases, and 1 base lay outside the gene matches. This CDR3 region has 13 residues. The CDR3 DNA reads as TGTGCCAGCAGTCGACAGGGGAACACTGAAGCTTTCTTT. It encodes CASSRQGNTEAFF.

The chain couples TRBV24-1 to TRBJ2-1, with 11 bases aligning to TRBD2. J was trimmed by 15 bases and V by 4 bases; bases with no gene match: 7. This CDR3 is built from 13 residues. Germline-derived CDR1 and CDR2 are KGHDR and SFDVKD. The CDR3 region has the DNA TGTGCCACCAGTGACCGACTAGCGGGGACTCCGTTCTTC. Translating gives CATSDRLAGTPFF.

The CDR3 DNA follows: TGCGCCAGCAGCTCAACCGACAGGGGCAACGGTGAAAAACTGTTTTTT. As protein: CASSSTDRGNGEKLFF. The chain couples TRBV5-1 to TRBJ1-4, with 8 bases fitting TRBD1. The CDR3 covers 16 residues. V lost 3 bases and J lost 7; bases outside the gene matches: 11. Per the germline V gene, CDR1 is SGHRS and CDR2 is YFSETQ.

The V gene is TRBV18, the J gene TRBJ1-1; D possibly corresponds to TRBD1 (6 bases). The germline gives CDR1 KGHSH, CDR2 LQKENI. The CDR3 runs to 16 residues. V dropped 4 bases and J dropped 4 bases, with 19 bases sitting between them. In DNA form, the CDR3 reads TGTGCCAGCTCACGTAAAGCCAGGGAAGGGGGCACTGAAGCTTTCTTT. This codes for CASSRKAREGGTEAFF.

The J gene is TRBJ2-7, the V gene TRBV18; the D gene is possibly TRBD1 (6 bases). V dropped 3 bases and J dropped 5 bases, with 11 bases sitting between them. Per the germline V gene, CDR1 is KGHSH and CDR2 is LQKENI. The CDR3 is made up of 13 amino acids. The CDR3 DNA reads as TGTGCCAGCTCACCCTGGACAGCGGACGAGCAGTACTTC. This sequence encodes CASSPWTADEQYF.

The chain recombines TRBV5-1 with TRBJ1-3, with 7 bases matching TRBD1. V lost 0 bases, J lost 4 bases, and 1 base stayed unmatched. The CDR3 is 14 amino acids. Germline V lookup: CDR1 SGHRS, CDR2 YFSETQ. The CDR3 nucleotides read TGCGCCAGCAGCTTGGGACAGGGAGGAAACACCATATATTTT. Amino acids: CASSLGQGGNTIYF.

The chain recombines TRBV5-1 with TRBJ2-3, with D perhaps matching TRBD1 (6 bases). The CDR3 extends over 15 amino acids. V lost 1 base and J lost 5, with 14 bases in between. Germline V gene sequence: CDR1 SGHRS, CDR2 YFSETQ. The chain's CDR3 is CASSLITAGEDTQYF. The CDR3 DNA reads TGCGCCAGCAGCTTGATAACGGCAGGGGAAGATACGCAGTATTTT.

The rearrangement uses TRBV5-1 and TRBJ2-2, with 7 nucleotides matching TRBD1. V lost 4 bases to trimming and J lost 5 bases; unmatched junction nucleotides: 5. The CDR3 consists of 14 residues. Germline lookup yields CDR1 SGHRS and CDR2 YFSETQ. CDR3 nucleotide sequence: TGCGCCAGCAGCAAGACAGGGCGTACCGGGGAGCTGTTTTTT. Translation gives CASSKTGRTGELFF.

The chain carries TRBV7-9 and TRBJ2-7; 9 bases agree with TRBD1. Germline loops: CDR1 SEHNR, CDR2 FQNEAQ (reference sequence). The junction had 11 bases not matched to a gene; V was cut back by 8 bases and J by 3 bases. The CDR3 is 15 residues long. CDR3 region: CASFNGQGLFYEQYF. The CDR3 bases are TGTGCCAGCTTTAATGGACAGGGGCTGTTCTACGAGCAGTACTTC.

The CDR3: CASRPSQLNQGYGYTF. In nucleotides, the CDR3 is TGTGCCAGTAGGCCCTCCCAACTTAACCAGGGCTATGGCTACACCTTC. The chain has TRBV19 and TRBJ1-2; a weak D match, TRBD1 (5 bases). Germline values: CDR1 LNHDA, CDR2 SQIVND (reference sequence). V was pared by 6 bases and J by 4 bases, with 21 bases between. The CDR3 consists of 16 residues.

The chain carries TRBV4-2 and TRBJ2-7, with 8 nucleotides matching TRBD2. CDR3 size: 16 residues. CDR1 LGHNA and CDR2 YNFKEQ come from the germline V gene. Trimming at V came to 2 bases and at J to 0 bases, leaving 6 bases not matched to a gene. CDR3 coding DNA: TGTGCCAGCAGCCAATCAGCGGGAGTTCTCTCCTACGAGCAGTACTTC. It encodes CASSQSAGVLSYEQYF.

V gene TRBV20-1 combines with J gene TRBJ2-1, with 9 bases aligning to TRBD2. Germline V CDR1 and CDR2: DFQATT, SNEGSKA (reference sequence). The CDR3 loop spans 16 amino acids. J gave up 5 bases and V 3 bases, and 11 bases lay outside the gene matches. CDR3 nucleotides: TGCAGTGCTAGTAGTAGGGCTAGCGGGACCAACAATGAGCAGTTCTTC. Translated, it gives CSASSRASGTNNEQFF.

This chain's CDR3 is CASYALRDTEAFF. The DNA for the CDR3 is TGTGCCAGTTACGCACTTCGGGACACTGAAGCTTTCTTT. This chain links TRBV6-5 with TRBJ1-1; no definite D call. The ends were cut back, 9 bases at V and 3 bases at J, with 14 bases in the middle. The CDR3 runs to 13 residues. Germline V gene sequence: CDR1 MNHEY, CDR2 SVGAGI.

The gene calls are TRBV5-1 and TRBJ2-3; D is possibly TRBD1 (8 bases). The CDR3 has 15 amino acids. Germline assignment: CDR1 SGHRS and CDR2 YFSETQ. V lost 3 bases to trimming and J lost 4 bases, with 15 bases between them. CDR3 DNA sequence: TGCGCCAGCAGCTCCTACACAGGGGGGGCAGATACGCAGTATTTT. Translating gives CASSSYTGGADTQYF.

The chain joins TRBV28 to TRBJ1-5, with a weak D call TRBD1 (5 bases). The germline V gene encodes CDR1 MDHEN and CDR2 SYDVKM. Trimming removed 7 bases at V and 4 bases at J, with 17 bases between. CDR3 length equals 15 residues. The DNA for the CDR3 is TGTGCCAGCATCGTAGGAGGGACGAGAAATCAGCCCCAGCATTTT. Translation: CASIVGGTRNQPQHF.

The table lists this clone with a count of one. CDR3 DNA sequence: TGTGCCAGCAGTTTCTGGACAGGGGGGTACGAGCAGTACTTC. Residues: CASSFWTGGYEQYF. The V and J genes are TRBV27 and TRBJ2-7; 10 bases are a match to TRBD1. V dropped 3 bases and J dropped 4; count of bases not matched to a gene: 3. Germline V gene sequence: CDR1 MNHEY, CDR2 SMNVEV (reference sequence). The CDR3 is 14 amino acids.

The rearrangement uses TRBV5-5 and TRBJ1-4; 10 nucleotides line up with TRBD1. The junction had 14 bases not matched to a gene; V was cut back by 7 bases and J by 2 bases. CDR3 length: 18 amino acids. The germline gives CDR1 SGHKS, CDR2 YYEKEE (reference sequence). CDR3 DNA sequence: TGTGCCAGCGGCCTAAGGGGGACAGGGGTTTCGACTAATGAAAAACTGTTTTTT. Protein: CASGLRGTGVSTNEKLFF.

The chain couples TRBV11-2 to TRBJ2-7; 7 positions match TRBD1. In germline, CDR1 is SGHAT, CDR2 FQNNGV. Unmatched junction bases numbered 12, after V lost 5 bases and J lost 2 bases. There are 16 residues in the CDR3. This CDR3 is CASSPNLRTGTYEQYF. In DNA, the CDR3 is TGTGCCAGCAGCCCTAACTTGCGGACAGGAACCTACGAGCAGTACTTC.

This sequence joins TRBV10-3 and TRBJ1-2, with 10 bases identical to TRBD1. The CDR3 has 14 residues. Germline V gives CDR1 ENHRY, CDR2 SYGVKD. J was trimmed by 6 bases and V by 7 bases; bases with no gene match: 8. The CDR3, as DNA: TGTGCCATCACCTTCCGGGACAGGGGCCATGGCTACACCTTC. Residues: CAITFRDRGHGYTF.